This T cell receptor beta chain was recorded in a study of T cell responses to AZD1222 COVID-19 vaccine. Whole-study findings and limits: In a largely white British group with more females than males, clonal diversity was possibly underestimated.

The protocol was immunoSEQ multiplex PCR, while the TCRdb copy is restricted to in-frame clones and leaves out a portion. The data hold fewer than 35,000 clones, with approximately 90% observed a single time. This CDR3 region has 14 residues. Germline values: CDR1 MNHNY, CDR2 SVGAGI (reference sequence). Trimming left V 7 bases short and J 7 bases short, with 14 bases between. This clone occurred once. What it binds is not known. This sample comprised peripheral blood, obtained on day 0 of AZD1222 vaccination. The chain joins TRBV6-6 to TRBJ1-6; no firm D call. This TCR derives from an adult in good health. Here the CDR3 reads CASIAGRWNSPLHF. The CDR3 DNA reads as TGTGCCAGCATAGCCGGGAGGTGGAATTCACCCCTCCACTTT.